This TCR beta chain is drawn from a study of prognosis after radiotherapy for stage I lung cancer. Study overall: Patients with newly diagnosed primary stage I lung tumors numbered fourteen, with five others having oligometastatic NSCLC after surgical resection of the primary tumor. Of the patients, seven had squamous cell carcinoma and roughly 13 had adenocarcinoma tumors. In this cohort, no one received concurrent therapy with stereotactic body radiotherapy.

Two-round multiplex PCR on genomic DNA was the method by which TCR beta CDR3 was amplified. First-round PCR amplification was performed with primers specific to each TRBV and TRBJ gene. MiXCR, applied by TCRdb to the multiplex PCR reads, yields one record per CDR3 protein. The sample lists 25,000 to 35,000 distinct CDR3 sequences; around 48% were seen once. In its sample, this clonotype is medium-sized. CDR3 length equals 13 residues. Germline CDR1 MNHGY, CDR2 SAAAGT. V shed 7 bases, J shed 6 bases, and the junction held 2 bases outside the gene matches. Disease was node-negative on CT and PET/CT in all patients; none had prior chemotherapy, radiotherapy or other malignancies.

The sample consisted of PBMCs, taken before or after stereotactic body radiation therapy (not recorded which). The gene calls are TRBV6-8 and TRBJ1-6; 8 bases are shared with TRBD1. The TCR was taken from a donor of 50 years or more with non-small cell lung cancer. CDR3 residues: CASNDRGNSPLHF. CDR3 DNA sequence: TGTGCCAGCAACGACAGGGGTAATTCACCCCTCCACTTT.